The clone carrying this T cell receptor beta chain was counted between two and nine times. Donors were healthy Caucasian individuals from Russia aged roughly 6 to 90. Primed by a sample-barcoded 5' primer and a J-beta primer mix, a second PCR proceeded for about 6 to 11 cycles. TCRdb independently ran MiXCR on the 5' RACE reads; one entry per CDR3 protein. The sample has under 800,000 distinct CDR3 sequences; about 42% are singletons. The record originates from a study of blood T cells in healthy people across ages. This sequence originates from a woman aged 55-75 years in good health. Sequenced material: blood.

Here the CDR3 DNA reads TGTGCCAGCCGGGGGAGCGGGGACCCCTACGAGCAGTACTTC. Translation gives CASRGSGDPYEQYF. The genes are TRBV6-2 or TRBV6-3 and TRBJ2-7; 7 bases are shared with TRBD2. V shed 8 bases and J 2 bases; nucleotides not matched to a gene: 9. The CDR3 is made up of 14 amino acids. The germline V gene has CDR1 MNHEY and CDR2 SVGEGT.